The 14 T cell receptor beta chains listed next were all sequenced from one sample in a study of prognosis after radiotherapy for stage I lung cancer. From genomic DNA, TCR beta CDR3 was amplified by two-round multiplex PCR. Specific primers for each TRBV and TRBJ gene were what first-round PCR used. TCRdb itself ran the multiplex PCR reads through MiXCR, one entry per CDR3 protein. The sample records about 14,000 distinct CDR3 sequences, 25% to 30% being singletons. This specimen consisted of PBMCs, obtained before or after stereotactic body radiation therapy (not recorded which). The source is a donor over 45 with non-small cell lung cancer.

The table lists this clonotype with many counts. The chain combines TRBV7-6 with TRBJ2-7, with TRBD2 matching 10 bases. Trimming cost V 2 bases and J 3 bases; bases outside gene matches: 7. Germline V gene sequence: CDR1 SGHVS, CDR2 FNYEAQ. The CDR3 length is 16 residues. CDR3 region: CASSLQLAGKGYEQYF. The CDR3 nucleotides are TGTGCCAGCAGCTTACAACTAGCGGGAAAGGGCTACGAGCAGTACTTC.

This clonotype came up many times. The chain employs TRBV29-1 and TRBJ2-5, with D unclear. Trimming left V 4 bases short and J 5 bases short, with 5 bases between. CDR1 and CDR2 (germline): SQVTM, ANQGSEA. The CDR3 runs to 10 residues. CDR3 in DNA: TGCAGCGTTGGGTTCGAGACCCAGTACTTC. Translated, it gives CSVGFETQYF. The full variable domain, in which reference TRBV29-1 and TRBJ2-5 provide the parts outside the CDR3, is SAVISQKPSRDICQRGTSLTIQCQVDSQVTMMFWYRQQPGQSLTLIATANQGSEATYESGFVIDKFPISRPNLTFSTLTVSNMSPEDSSIYLCSVGFETQYFGPGTRLLVL.

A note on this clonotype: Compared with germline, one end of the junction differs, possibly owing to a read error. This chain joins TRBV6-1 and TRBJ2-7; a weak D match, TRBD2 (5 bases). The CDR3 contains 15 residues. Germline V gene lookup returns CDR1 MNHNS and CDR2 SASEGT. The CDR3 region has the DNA TGTGCCAGCAGTCCACGTTCCCTAGCTGGAGTCGAGCAGTGCTTC. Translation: CASSPRSLAGVEQCF.

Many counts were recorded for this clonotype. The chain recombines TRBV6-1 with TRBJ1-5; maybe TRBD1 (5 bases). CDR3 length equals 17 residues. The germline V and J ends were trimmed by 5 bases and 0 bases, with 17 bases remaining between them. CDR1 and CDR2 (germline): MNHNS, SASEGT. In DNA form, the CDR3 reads TGTGCCAGCAGTCCCTCTGGGGCAGGGTATAGCAATCAGCCCCAGCATTTT. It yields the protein CASSPSGAGYSNQPQHF.

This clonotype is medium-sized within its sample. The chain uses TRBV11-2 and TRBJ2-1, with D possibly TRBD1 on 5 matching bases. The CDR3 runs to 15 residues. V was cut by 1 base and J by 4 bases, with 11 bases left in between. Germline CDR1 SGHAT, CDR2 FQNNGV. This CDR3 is CASSLVGARYNEQFF. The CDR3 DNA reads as TGTGCCAGCAGCTTAGTAGGGGCGAGATACAATGAGCAGTTCTTC.

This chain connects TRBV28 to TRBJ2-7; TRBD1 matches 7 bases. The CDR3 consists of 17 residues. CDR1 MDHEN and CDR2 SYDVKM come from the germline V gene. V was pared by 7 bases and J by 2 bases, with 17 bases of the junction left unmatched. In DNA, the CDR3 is TGTGCCAGCAAGGGGACAGTGCTCTTTCTCGTGGCCTACGAGCAGTACTTC. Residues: CASKGTVLFLVAYEQYF.

The chain's CDR3 is CARRNLAHSTDTQYF. The DNA for the CDR3 is TGCGCCAGGAGGAACCTAGCGCATAGCACAGATACGCAGTATTTT. The chain employs TRBV5-1 and TRBJ2-3; perhaps TRBD2 as D (6 bases). The CDR3 is made up of 15 amino acids. With 8 bases removed from V and 0 bases from J, the gap between germline ends came to 16 bases. CDR1 and CDR2 from the germline V gene are SGHRS and YFSETQ.

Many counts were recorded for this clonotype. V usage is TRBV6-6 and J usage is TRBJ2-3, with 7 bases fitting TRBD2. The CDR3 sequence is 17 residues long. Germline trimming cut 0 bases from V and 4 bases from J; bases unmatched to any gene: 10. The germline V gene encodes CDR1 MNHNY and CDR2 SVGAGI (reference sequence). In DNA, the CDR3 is TGTGCCAGCAGTTACTCGGGCGGGAGAGGTGGAGCAGATACGCAGTATTTT. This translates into CASSYSGGRGGADTQYF.

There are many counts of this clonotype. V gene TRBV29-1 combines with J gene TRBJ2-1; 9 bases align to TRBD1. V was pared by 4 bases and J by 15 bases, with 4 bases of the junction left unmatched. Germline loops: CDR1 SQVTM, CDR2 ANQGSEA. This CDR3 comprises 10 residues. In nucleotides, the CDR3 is TGCAGCGTTGCAGACAGGGGGGGGTTCTTC. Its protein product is CSVADRGGFF.

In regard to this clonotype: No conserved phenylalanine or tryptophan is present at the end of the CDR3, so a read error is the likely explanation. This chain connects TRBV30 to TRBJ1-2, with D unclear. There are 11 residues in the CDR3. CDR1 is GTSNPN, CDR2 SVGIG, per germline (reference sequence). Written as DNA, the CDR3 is TGTTCCTGGAGCAGGACTCGTGGCTACACCTCC. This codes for CSWSRTRGYTS.

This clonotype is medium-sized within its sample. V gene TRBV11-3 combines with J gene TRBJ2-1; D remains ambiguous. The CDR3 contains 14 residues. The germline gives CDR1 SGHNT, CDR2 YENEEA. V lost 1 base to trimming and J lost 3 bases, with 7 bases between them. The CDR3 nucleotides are TGTGCCAGCAGCTTAGGAATAGGCTACAATGAGCAGTTCTTC. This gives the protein CASSLGIGYNEQFF. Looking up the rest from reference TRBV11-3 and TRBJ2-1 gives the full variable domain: EAGVVQSPRYKIIEKKQPVAFWCNPISGHNTLYWYLQNLGQGPELLIRYENEEAVDDSQLPKDRFSAERLKGVDSTLKIQPAELGDSAVYLCASSLGIGYNEQFFGPGTRLTVL.

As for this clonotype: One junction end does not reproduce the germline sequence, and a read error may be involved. This chain's CDR3 is CASVSTGGGSYGYTF. The CDR3 DNA is TGTGCCAGCGTTTCGACAGGGGGCGGAAGCTATGGCTACACGTTC. The V gene is TRBV6-2 or TRBV6-3, the J gene TRBJ1-2; TRBD1 matches 10 bases. This CDR3 spans 15 amino acids. Germline V lookup: CDR1 MNHEY, CDR2 SVGEGT.

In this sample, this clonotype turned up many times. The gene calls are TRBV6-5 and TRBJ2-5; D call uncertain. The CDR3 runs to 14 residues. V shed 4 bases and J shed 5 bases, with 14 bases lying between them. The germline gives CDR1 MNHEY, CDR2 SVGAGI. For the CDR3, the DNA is TGTGCCAGCAGTTTAGGTGGTAGGTGGGAGACCCAGTACTTC. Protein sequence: CASSLGGRWETQYF.

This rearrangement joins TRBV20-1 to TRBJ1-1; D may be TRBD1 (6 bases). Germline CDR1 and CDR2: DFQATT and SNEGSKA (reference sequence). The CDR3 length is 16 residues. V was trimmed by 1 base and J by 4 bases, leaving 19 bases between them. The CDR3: CSARGQEGRPITEAFF. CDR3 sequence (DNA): TGCAGTGCTAGAGGACAGGAGGGTCGTCCGATCACTGAAGCTTTCTTT.